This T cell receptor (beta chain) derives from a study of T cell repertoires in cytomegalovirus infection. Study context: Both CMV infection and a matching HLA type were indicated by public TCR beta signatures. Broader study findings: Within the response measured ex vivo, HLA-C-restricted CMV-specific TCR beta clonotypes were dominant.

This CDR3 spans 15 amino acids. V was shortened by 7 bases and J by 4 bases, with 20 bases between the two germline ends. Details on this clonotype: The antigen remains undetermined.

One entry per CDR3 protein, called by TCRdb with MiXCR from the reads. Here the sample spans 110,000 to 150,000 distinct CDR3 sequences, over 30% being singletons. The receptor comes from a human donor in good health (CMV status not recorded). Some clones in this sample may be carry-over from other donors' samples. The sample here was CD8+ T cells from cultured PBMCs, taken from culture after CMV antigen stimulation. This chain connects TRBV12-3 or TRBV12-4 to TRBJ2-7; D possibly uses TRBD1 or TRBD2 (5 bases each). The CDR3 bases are TGTGCCAGCACCCCTCCGCTGGGGGAAACTTACGAGCAGTACTTC. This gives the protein CASTPPLGETYEQYF.